This paragraph reports one T cell receptor beta chain. Germline loops: CDR1 SQVTM, CDR2 ANQGSEA. The CDR3 is 14 residues long. These data originate in a study of blood T cell repertoires in COVID-19. For the study at large: PBMCs, B-cell-depleted T cells, or T cells were the source of the cDNA or gDNA that made up the material.

Clones were sequenced by immunoSEQ multiplex PCR, and TCRdb holds only the in-frame ones, with some missing. The data show 60,000 or so clones, over 70% seen once. The clonotype comes from a man aged 60 to 69 with acute or convalescent COVID-19. The V call is TRBV29-1, the J call TRBJ1-3; 7 bases align to TRBD1. The sequenced sample was peripheral blood. As DNA, the CDR3 is TGCAGTGCCCAACAGGGGAGCTCTGGAAACACCATATATTTT. Translation gives CSAQQGSSGNTIYF.